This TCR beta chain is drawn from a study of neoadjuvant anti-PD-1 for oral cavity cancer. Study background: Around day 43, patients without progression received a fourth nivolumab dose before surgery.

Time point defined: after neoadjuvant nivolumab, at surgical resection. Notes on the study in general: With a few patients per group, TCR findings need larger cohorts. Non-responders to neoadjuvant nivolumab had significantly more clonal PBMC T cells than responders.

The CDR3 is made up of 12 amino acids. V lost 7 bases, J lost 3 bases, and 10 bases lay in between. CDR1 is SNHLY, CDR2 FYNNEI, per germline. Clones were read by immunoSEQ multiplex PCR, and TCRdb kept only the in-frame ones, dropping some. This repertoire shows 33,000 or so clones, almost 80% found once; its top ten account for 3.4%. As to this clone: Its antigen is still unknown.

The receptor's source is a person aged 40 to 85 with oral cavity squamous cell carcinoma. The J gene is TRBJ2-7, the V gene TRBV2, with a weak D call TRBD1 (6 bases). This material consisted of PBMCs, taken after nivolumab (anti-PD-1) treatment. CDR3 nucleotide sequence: TGTGCCAGCACCAAGGACAGCTACGAGCAGTACTTC. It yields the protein CASTKDSYEQYF.